This T cell receptor (beta chain) was captured by sequencing in a study of blood T cell repertoires in COVID-19. The ends were cut back, 1 base at V and 0 bases at J, with 9 bases in the middle. Germline V gene sequence: CDR1 KGHSH, CDR2 LQKENI. The CDR3 contains 16 residues. Measured with immunoSEQ multiplex PCR; TCRdb has only the in-frame clones, and not every one. This table holds some 350,000 clones, more than 85% found once. The sample taken for sequencing was PBMCs or T cells enriched from blood (not recorded which). The V gene is TRBV18, the J gene TRBJ2-2; TRBD1 might be the D (6 bases). The receptor was derived from a woman between 25 and 40 years old who had recovered from COVID-19. The CDR3 DNA sequence: TGTGCCAGCTCACCACGAGCAGGGGCGAACACCGGGGAGCTGTTTTTT. It is translated as CASSPRAGANTGELFF. Looking up the rest from reference TRBV18 and TRBJ2-2 gives the full variable domain: NAGVMQNPRHLVRRRGQEARLRCSPMKGHSHVYWYRQLPEEGLKFMVYLQKENIIDESGMPKERFSAEFPKEGPSILRIQQVVRGDSAAYFCASSPRAGANTGELFFGEGSRLTVL.